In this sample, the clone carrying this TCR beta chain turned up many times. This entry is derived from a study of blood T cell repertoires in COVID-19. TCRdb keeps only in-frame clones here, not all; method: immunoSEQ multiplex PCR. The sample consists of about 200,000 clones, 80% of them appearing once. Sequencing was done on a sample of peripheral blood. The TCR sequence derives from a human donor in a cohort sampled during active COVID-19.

The CDR3 coding sequence is TGTGCCAGCAGCTTGCAACACCTGAACACTGAAGCTTTCTTT. Translated, it gives CASSLQHLNTEAFF. This chain links TRBV5-4 with TRBJ1-1; D not resolved. V lost 1 base and J 0 bases, leaving 7 bases between the germline ends. There are 14 residues in the CDR3. CDR1 and CDR2 from the germline V gene are SGHNT and YYREEE (reference sequence). Full variable domain (rest looked up from reference TRBV5-4 and TRBJ1-1): ETGVTQSPTHLIKTRGQQVTLRCSSQSGHNTVSWYQQALGQGPQFIFQYYREEENGRGNFPPRFSGLQFPNYSSELNVNALELDDSALYLCASSLQHLNTEAFFGQGTRLTVV.